This T cell receptor beta chain stems from a study of shared clonotypes between healthy human individuals. Study conclusions and caveats: Non-shared clonotypes displayed generation probabilities falling below those of clonotypes present in all four donors. The naive CD4 repertoires of several donors were compared, and roughly 5% of clonotypes were shared.

There were no recent acute infections or vaccinations among the donors, who were healthy HIV-negative adults. The investigators split CD4+ cells into a CD45RA+ naive subset and a CD45RA-negative memory subset. Here immunoSEQ multiplex PCR was the method, and the copy in TCRdb shows in-frame clones only, minus some. The sample has fewer than 1.8 million clones; around 98.5% are singletons. About this clone: Antigen specificity is unknown.

The germline CDR1 and CDR2 sequences are KGHSH and LQKENI. This CDR3 is built from 15 residues. The trim removed 5 bases at V and 8 bases at J, leaving 8 bases unmatched. Material: naive CD4+ T cells sorted from blood. Subset defined: CD45RA+ positively selected. The sequence derives from a man aged 25 to 40 in good health. This chain links TRBV18 with TRBJ2-1; TRBD2 agrees at 11 bases. The CDR3 bases are TGTGCCAGCTCAACACTAGCGGGAGTTGGGGATGAGCAGTTCTTC. It codes for CASSTLAGVGDEQFF.